The next 32 T cell receptor beta chains were all read from a single sample in a study of cytomegalovirus exposure and HLA in healthy donors (dated 2017 in TCRdb). The library was built by means of the immunoSEQ multiplex PCR assay. For the multiplex PCR, a mixture combining 60 forward primers for TCR Vbeta segments and 13 reverse primers for TCR Jbeta segments was used. The table comes from immuneACCESS by way of TCRdb, which keeps in-frame sequences with V and J called. Part of the clones is missing from these tables; in studies checked, under half for an unresolved V gene and the rest for unknown reasons. A total of 65,000 to 90,000 clones appear in this sample, 72% of them only once. Around an eighth of the sample rests with the top ten. Source material: PBMCs. The receptors here all came from a woman in her 40s in good health and CMV-seropositive.

This clone was found a few times. The genes are TRBV5-6 and TRBJ1-4; TRBD1 is a possible D gene (5 bases). CDR3 length: 14 residues. From germline, CDR1 is SGHDT and CDR2 YYEEEE. V dropped 0 bases and J dropped 5 bases, with 8 bases sitting between them. CDR3 DNA sequence: TGTGCCAGCAGCTTGGGTCAGGGCAATGAAAAACTGTTTTTT. Protein product: CASSLGQGNEKLFF. The whole variable domain, remainder taken from reference TRBV5-6 and TRBJ1-4, is DAGVTQSPTHLIKTRGQQVTLRCSPKSGHDTVSWYQQALGQGPQFIFQYYEEEERQRGNFPDRFSGHQFPNYSSELNVNALLLGDSALYLCASSLGQGNEKLFFGSGTQLSVL.

The rearrangement joins TRBV6-5 to TRBJ2-1; TRBD2 is a possible D gene (6 bases). Germline loops: CDR1 MNHEY, CDR2 SVGAGI. Trimming took 4 bases from V and 0 from J, leaving 13 bases between them. CDR3 length: 16 amino acids. For the CDR3, the DNA is TGTGCCAGCAGTTCCGGCGGGGTGAGCTCCTACAATGAGCAGTTCTTC. It yields the protein CASSSGGVSSYNEQFF.

The V and J genes are TRBV5-6 and TRBJ1-2, with 10 bases that match TRBD1. CDR1 and CDR2 (germline): SGHDT, YYEEEE. The CDR3 has 18 residues. The J segment lost 4 bases and the V segment lost 4 bases, leaving 16 bases of the junction unmatched. The CDR3 DNA reads TGTGCCAGCAGCCCGACCCCAGTCGGGACAGGGGACACCTATGGCTACACCTTC. Translated: CASSPTPVGTGDTYGYTF.

This chain joins TRBV5-1 and TRBJ1-1, with D unclear. CDR1 and CDR2 from the germline V gene are SGHRS and YFSETQ. The CDR3 consists of 15 residues. The germline V and J ends were trimmed by 4 bases and 0 bases, with 13 bases remaining between them. This chain's CDR3 is CASSGTQFMNTEAFF. The CDR3 coding sequence is TGCGCCAGCAGCGGCACACAGTTCATGAACACTGAAGCTTTCTTT. The whole variable domain, filled in from reference TRBV5-1 and TRBJ1-1, reads KAGVTQTPRYLIKTRGQQVTLSCSPISGHRSVSWYQQTPGQGLQFLFEYFSETQRNKGNFPGRFSGRQFSNSRSEMNVSTLELGDSALYLCASSGTQFMNTEAFFGQGTRLTVV.

This clone was counted a single time. The chain uses TRBV18 and TRBJ2-7; TRBD2 matches at 9 bases. Germline CDR1 KGHSH, CDR2 LQKENI. This CDR3 is built from 15 residues. The V gene end was trimmed by 5 bases and the J gene end by 3 bases; junction bases not matched to a gene: 8. CDR3 in amino acids: CASSLAGVDLYEQYF. In DNA form, the CDR3 reads TGTGCCAGCTCATTAGCGGGGGTGGATCTCTACGAGCAGTACTTC.

The rearrangement links TRBV18 to TRBJ1-3, with TRBD1 identical over 7 bases. The CDR3 runs to 16 residues. The V and J ends lost 5 bases and 0 bases, in that order; junction bases with no gene match: 7. CDR1 and CDR2 from the germline V gene are KGHSH and LQKENI. The CDR3 reads CASSSGQAGSGNTIYF. The CDR3, as DNA: TGTGCCAGCTCATCTGGACAGGCGGGCTCTGGAAACACCATATATTTT. Full variable domain (rest looked up from reference TRBV18 and TRBJ1-3): NAGVMQNPRHLVRRRGQEARLRCSPMKGHSHVYWYRQLPEEGLKFMVYLQKENIIDESGMPKERFSAEFPKEGPSILRIQQVVRGDSAAYFCASSSGQAGSGNTIYFGEGSWLTVV.

The rearrangement joins TRBV5-1 to TRBJ1-2, with 8 bases identical to TRBD1. Per germline, CDR1 SGHRS and CDR2 YFSETQ. The ends lost 4 bases at V and 5 bases at J; junction bases unmatched: 10. This CDR3 is 15 amino acids long. DNA of the CDR3: TGCGCCAGCAGCCCCCGACAGGGGAAGGGGTATGGCTACACCTTC. Protein: CASSPRQGKGYGYTF.

The chain links TRBV27 to TRBJ1-2, with TRBD1 as a possible D gene (6 bases). The CDR3 spans 14 residues. From germline, CDR1 is MNHEY and CDR2 SMNVEV (reference sequence). The V end lost 6 bases, the J end lost 8 bases, and 19 bases lay between the germline ends. The CDR3, as DNA: TGTGCCAGCAGAAATTACGACAGGCCACACGGCTACACCTTC. Residues: CASRNYDRPHGYTF.

This clone was detected once. The rearrangement uses TRBV6-5 and TRBJ2-2; D is perhaps TRBD1 (6 bases). Germline loops: CDR1 MNHEY, CDR2 SVGAGI. The CDR3 consists of 15 residues. V was clipped by 5 bases and J by 1 base, with 11 bases between them. The CDR3 DNA sequence: TGTGCCAGCAGTCTAGGGGGACGGAACACCGGGGAGCTGTTTTTT. Residues: CASSLGGRNTGELFF.

The rearrangement uses TRBV6-4 and TRBJ2-1; tentatively, D is TRBD2 (7 bases). Trimming took 2 bases from V and 7 from J, leaving 15 bases between them. Germline V gene data show CDR1 as MRHNA and CDR2 as SNTAGT. This CDR3 has 15 amino acids. In DNA, the CDR3 is TGTGCCAGCAGTGACGTTGGGGGGGGGCAGAATGAGCAGTTCTTC. It is translated as CASSDVGGGQNEQFF.

The chain combines TRBV7-9 with TRBJ1-5; the D gene is possibly TRBD1 (6 bases). The CDR3 consists of 15 residues. The V gene lost 4 bases and the J gene lost 7 bases, with 17 bases spanning the gap. Germline V gives CDR1 SEHNR, CDR2 FQNEAQ (reference sequence). The CDR3 spells CASSSGGARGQPQHF. CDR3 in DNA: TGTGCCAGCAGCTCTGGGGGGGCGAGAGGCCAGCCCCAGCATTTT.

The genes are TRBV4-1 and TRBJ1-2; 8 bases fit TRBD1. V was clipped by 2 bases and J by 4 bases; unmatched bases: 12. Germline V gene data show CDR1 as MGHRA and CDR2 as YSYEKL. There are 17 residues in the CDR3. The chain's CDR3 is CASSQLNGRTGSYGYTF. Here the CDR3 DNA reads TGCGCCAGCAGCCAACTTAACGGTCGGACAGGGAGCTATGGCTACACCTTC.

The chain combines TRBV11-2 with TRBJ1-2, with 10 bases matching TRBD1. This CDR3 has 17 residues. Losses at the gene ends were 7 bases for V and 2 bases for J; bases not matched to a gene: 13. Germline loops: CDR1 SGHAT, CDR2 FQNNGV. The CDR3, as DNA: TGTGCCAGCACCACGGACAGGGGGTATCCAGTCAACTATGGCTACACCTTC. Protein sequence: CASTTDRGYPVNYGYTF. The whole variable domain, filled in from reference TRBV11-2 and TRBJ1-2, reads EAGVAQSPRYKIIEKRQSVAFWCNPISGHATLYWYQQILGQGPKLLIQFQNNGVVDDSQLPKDRFSAERLKGVDSTLKIQPAKLEDSAVYLCASTTDRGYPVNYGYTFGSGTRLTVV.

This chain joins TRBV19 and TRBJ2-7, with TRBD1 matching over 9 bases. V was clipped by 6 bases and J by 5 bases; unmatched bases: 8. This CDR3 is built from 14 residues. Germline V gene sequence: CDR1 LNHDA, CDR2 SQIVND (reference sequence). CDR3 sequence reads: CASRSGDRENEQYF. In nucleotides, the CDR3 is TGTGCCAGTAGGTCCGGGGACAGGGAAAACGAGCAGTACTTC.

Only a few counts were recorded for this clone. The V call is TRBV7-6, the J call TRBJ2-5, with no clear D. V lost 1 base to trimming and J lost 2 bases, with 11 bases between them. Germline V CDR1 and CDR2: SGHVS, FNYEAQ. This CDR3 is 15 amino acids long. CDR3 in DNA: TGTGCCAGCAGCTTAGTCTTCACAGAACAAGAGACCCAGTACTTC. Protein product: CASSLVFTEQETQYF.

The gene calls are TRBV18 and TRBJ2-1; D call uncertain. V shed 2 bases and J shed 3 bases, with 8 bases lying between them. This CDR3 is built from 14 residues. Germline V gene lookup returns CDR1 KGHSH and CDR2 LQKENI. The CDR3 coding sequence is TGTGCCAGCTCACCAAGGAGCCTCTACAATGAGCAGTTCTTC. It translates to CASSPRSLYNEQFF. The whole variable domain, filled in from reference TRBV18 and TRBJ2-1, reads NAGVMQNPRHLVRRRGQEARLRCSPMKGHSHVYWYRQLPEEGLKFMVYLQKENIIDESGMPKERFSAEFPKEGPSILRIQQVVRGDSAAYFCASSPRSLYNEQFFGPGTRLTVL.

This sequence joins TRBV5-4 and TRBJ1-2, with TRBD1 matching 8 bases. Germline CDR1 reads SGHNT; CDR2 reads YYREEE (reference sequence). The length of the CDR3 is 15 residues. Unmatched junction bases numbered 7, after V lost 4 bases and J lost 2 bases. The CDR3 nucleotides are TGTGCCAGCAGCCCACCACAGGGGGGGAACTATGGCTACACCTTC. Residues: CASSPPQGGNYGYTF. Full variable domain (remainder filled in from reference TRBV5-4 and TRBJ1-2): ETGVTQSPTHLIKTRGQQVTLRCSSQSGHNTVSWYQQALGQGPQFIFQYYREEENGRGNFPPRFSGLQFPNYSSELNVNALELDDSALYLCASSPPQGGNYGYTFGSGTRLTVV.

V usage is TRBV14 and J usage is TRBJ1-1; possibly TRBD1 for D (6 bases). This CDR3 contains 14 residues. Germline CDR1 is SGHDN and CDR2 is FVKESK. V lost 4 bases and J 3 bases, leaving 12 bases between the germline ends. CDR3 nucleotides: TGTGCCAGCAGCCTTAACAGGGCATACACTGAAGCTTTCTTT. This encodes CASSLNRAYTEAFF.

The rearrangement uses TRBV6-5 and TRBJ1-1; D uncertain. Between the trimmed V and J ends, which lost 2 bases and 1 base, there was a span of 11 bases. The germline gives CDR1 MNHEY, CDR2 SVGAGI. The CDR3 extends over 15 amino acids. The CDR3 reads CASSYVTGGNTEAFF. The CDR3, as DNA: TGTGCCAGCAGTTACGTAACGGGTGGGAACACTGAAGCTTTCTTT.

The J gene is TRBJ1-5, the V gene TRBV19; maybe TRBD1 (5 bases). CDR3 length equals 14 residues. V dropped 3 bases and J dropped 4 bases, with 10 bases sitting between them. Germline V gene data show CDR1 as LNHDA and CDR2 as SQIVND (reference sequence). CDR3 residues: CASSIPQGNQPQHF. CDR3 DNA sequence: TGTGCCAGTAGTATTCCCCAGGGAAATCAGCCCCAGCATTTT.

This chain uses TRBV2 with TRBJ2-1; D possibly corresponds to TRBD1 (6 bases). Per germline, CDR1 SNHLY and CDR2 FYNNEI. The CDR3 loop spans 13 amino acids. Between the trimmed V and J ends, which lost 7 bases and 3 bases, there was a span of 10 bases. CDR3: CASKGQLYNEQFF. The CDR3 DNA reads TGTGCCAGCAAGGGACAACTCTACAATGAGCAGTTCTTC.

This clone was detected ten times or more. This sequence joins TRBV7-8 and TRBJ2-1; TRBD2 agrees at 10 bases. CDR1 is SGHVS and CDR2 is FQNEAQ in the germline V gene. V was pared by 2 bases and J by 7 bases, with 5 bases of the junction left unmatched. This CDR3 comprises 15 residues. CDR3 sequence reads: CASSLSGGALNEQFF. As DNA, the CDR3 is TGTGCCAGCAGCTTAAGCGGGGGGGCCTTGAATGAGCAGTTCTTC.

This chain uses TRBV5-5 with TRBJ2-3; possibly TRBD2 for D (6 bases). The length of the CDR3 is 16 residues. Trimming left V 2 bases short and J 3 bases short, with 16 bases between. The germline gives CDR1 SGHKS, CDR2 YYEKEE (reference sequence). CDR3 bases: TGTGCCAGCAGCTTTGGAAACTACGGGGGAACAGATACGCAGTATTTT. This codes for CASSFGNYGGTDTQYF.

This clone was observed a handful of times. The genes are TRBV5-4 and TRBJ2-1, with 8 bases aligning to TRBD1. Germline V CDR1 and CDR2: SGHNT, YYREEE (reference sequence). The CDR3 is 15 residues long. Unmatched junction bases numbered 3, after V lost 4 bases and J lost 0 bases. The CDR3 DNA reads TGTGCCAGCAGCCGGGACAGGAGCTCCTACAATGAGCAGTTCTTC. Translation: CASSRDRSSYNEQFF.

V usage is TRBV11-3 and J usage is TRBJ1-4; D is perhaps TRBD1 (5 bases). V was clipped by 5 bases and J by 7 bases, with 17 bases between them. The V gene's germline CDR1 is SGHNT and CDR2 YENEEA. The CDR3 is made up of 15 amino acids. CDR3 in amino acids: CASSHGTELLEKLFF. In nucleotides, the CDR3 is TGTGCCAGCAGCCATGGGACTGAACTTCTTGAAAAACTGTTTTTT.

This clone turned up a few times. V gene TRBV4-2 combines with J gene TRBJ2-1; maybe TRBD1 (6 bases). This CDR3 is built from 17 residues. V lost 0 bases, J lost 5 bases, and 17 bases lay in between. Germline CDR1 and CDR2: LGHNA and YNFKEQ. CDR3 loop: CASSQESQGRQDNEQFF. The CDR3, as DNA: TGTGCCAGCAGCCAAGAGTCCCAGGGGCGGCAGGACAATGAGCAGTTCTTC.

This clone appeared many times. The CDR3 protein is CASSEAPGGNQPQHF. In DNA form, the CDR3 reads TGTGCCAGCAGTGAAGCCCCAGGGGGCAATCAGCCCCAGCATTTT. The gene calls are TRBV6-1 and TRBJ1-5; D may be TRBD1 (6 bases). The length of the CDR3 is 15 residues. V lost 0 bases and J 2 bases, leaving 8 bases between the germline ends. Germline CDR1 and CDR2: MNHNS and SASEGT.

The gene calls are TRBV2 and TRBJ2-7; D is perhaps TRBD1 (6 bases). Deletions cut 7 bases from V and 2 bases from J, with 12 bases between. The CDR3 runs to 13 residues. CDR1 is SNHLY, CDR2 FYNNEI, per germline. The CDR3 loop reads CASTRTATYEQYF. In DNA form, the CDR3 reads TGTGCCAGCACCCGGACAGCGACCTACGAGCAGTACTTC.

CDR3 nucleotide sequence: TGTGCCAGCAGCCCCTCTACCCGACAGGCTGGAAACACCATATATTTT. It specifies CASSPSTRQAGNTIYF. The chain carries TRBV11-2 and TRBJ1-3; a possible D gene is TRBD1 (6 bases). Deletions cut 5 bases from V and 2 bases from J, with 16 bases between. CDR1 is SGHAT, CDR2 FQNNGV, per germline. CDR3 length: 16 amino acids.

CDR3 DNA sequence: TGTGCCAGCAGCCCCCGAGACAGGGGTAATGAAAAACTGTTTTTT. This encodes CASSPRDRGNEKLFF. The J gene is TRBJ1-4, the V gene TRBV9, with 8 bases aligning to TRBD1. This CDR3 is built from 15 residues. Germline values: CDR1 SGDLS, CDR2 YYNGEE. The trim removed 4 bases at V and 4 bases at J, leaving 6 bases unmatched.

The chain joins TRBV5-1 to TRBJ1-1; D unresolved. The length of the CDR3 is 14 residues. CDR1 and CDR2 (germline): SGHRS, YFSETQ. V gave up 0 bases and J gave up 3 bases, with 9 bases separating them. CDR3 loop: CASSLGNGDTEAFF. The CDR3 region has the DNA TGCGCCAGCAGCTTGGGCAACGGGGACACTGAAGCTTTCTTT.

This clone has just a few counts. This chain uses TRBV5-1 with TRBJ1-6, with 7 positions matching TRBD1. This CDR3 has 14 residues. Per the germline V gene, CDR1 is SGHRS and CDR2 is YFSETQ. V dropped 6 bases and J dropped 10; count of bases not matched to a gene: 10. CDR3 region: CASTRQGRGSPLHF. The DNA of the CDR3 is TGCGCCAGCACCCGACAGGGTCGGGGGTCACCCCTCCACTTT. Based on the CDR3 plus reference TRBV5-1 and TRBJ1-6, the full variable domain is KAGVTQTPRYLIKTRGQQVTLSCSPISGHRSVSWYQQTPGQGLQFLFEYFSETQRNKGNFPGRFSGRQFSNSRSEMNVSTLELGDSALYLCASTRQGRGSPLHFGNGTRLTVT.